The 18 T cell receptor beta chains below were found in one sample sequenced in a study of blood T cell repertoires in COVID-19 (dated by TCRdb to between 2020 and 2021). The method behind the library was the immunoSEQ multiplex PCR assay. TCRdb's version of the immuneACCESS table is confined to in-frame rearrangements and falls short of the full clone set. An unresolved V gene accounts for under half of the shortfall where checked; the remainder is of unknown origin. Within this sample are around 270,000 clones, with roughly 89% of them counted one time only. The ten largest make up 4.6% of the sample. The sample was peripheral blood. The source of these receptors is a middle-aged man with acute or convalescent COVID-19.

This chain connects TRBV5-5 to TRBJ2-7, with TRBD1 matching over 9 bases. After removal of 4 bases from V and 4 bases from J, the junction contained 6 bases not matched to a gene. Germline V gives CDR1 SGHKS, CDR2 YYEKEE (reference sequence). The length of the CDR3 is 14 residues. The CDR3 here is CASSPGQGFYEQYF. The CDR3 DNA follows: TGTGCCAGCAGCCCGGGACAGGGCTTTTACGAGCAGTACTTC.

This chain uses TRBV24-1 with TRBJ2-1; 11 nucleotides match TRBD2. Germline V gives CDR1 KGHDR, CDR2 SFDVKD. The CDR3 has 16 residues. Losses at the gene ends were 3 bases for V and 8 bases for J; bases not matched to a gene: 8. CDR3 sequence: CATSDRSGGALDEQFF. For the CDR3, the DNA is TGTGCCACCAGTGATCGTAGCGGGGGGGCCTTAGATGAGCAGTTCTTC.

The chain links TRBV6-2 or TRBV6-3 to TRBJ1-1, with 10 bases identical to TRBD1. J was trimmed by 11 bases and V by 5 bases; bases with no gene match: 5. The germline CDR1 and CDR2 sequences are MNHEY and SVGEGT. The CDR3 has 12 amino acids. The CDR3 region is CASSPGQGKAFF. CDR3 nucleotide sequence: TGTGCCAGCAGTCCGGGACAGGGGAAGGCTTTCTTT.

The V gene is TRBV5-1, the J gene TRBJ2-5; 10 nucleotides line up with TRBD1. The germline CDR1 and CDR2 sequences are SGHRS and YFSETQ. The CDR3 spans 16 residues. J lost 5 bases, V lost 1 base, and 8 bases had no gene match. As DNA, the CDR3 is TGCGCCAGCAGCTTGAGCCCCGGACAGGGGGGGGAGACCCAGTACTTC. Translating gives CASSLSPGQGGETQYF.

The V and J genes are TRBV12-3 or TRBV12-4 and TRBJ2-3; D is unclear. The V and J ends lost 6 bases and 6 bases respectively, with 10 bases between them. This CDR3 contains 12 residues. This CDR3 is CASSPVEDTQYF. CDR3 DNA: TGTGCCAGCAGCCCGGTAGAGGATACGCAGTATTTT.

This rearrangement joins TRBV5-6 to TRBJ2-7; 8 positions match TRBD1. The CDR3 is 14 amino acids. Germline loops: CDR1 SGHDT, CDR2 YYEEEE. J lost 4 bases, V lost 3 bases, and 6 bases had no gene match. CDR3 nucleotide sequence: TGTGCCAGCAGCTCCGGGACAGGAAATTACGAGCAGTACTTC. It encodes CASSSGTGNYEQYF.

The rearrangement uses TRBV11-2 and TRBJ1-2; D ambiguous. The germline V gene has CDR1 SGHAT and CDR2 FQNNGV. The CDR3 has 13 residues. Trimming removed 0 bases from V and 2 bases from J, with 4 bases in between. In DNA, the CDR3 is TGTGCCAGCAGCTTAGACCTAAACTATGGCTACACCTTC. As protein: CASSLDLNYGYTF.

The gene calls are TRBV5-5 and TRBJ1-2, with D uncertain. Trimming removed 3 bases at V and 3 bases at J, with 12 bases between. This CDR3 has 14 residues. Looked up from germline, CDR1 is SGHKS and CDR2 is YYEKEE (reference sequence). The CDR3 DNA reads as TGTGCCAGCAGCTCGAGTCAGGTTTACTATGGCTACACCTTC. This encodes CASSSSQVYYGYTF.

The chain carries TRBV4-1 and TRBJ2-3; 14 positions agree with TRBD2. The CDR3 extends over 17 amino acids. Per the germline V gene, CDR1 is MGHRA and CDR2 is YSYEKL. The V and J ends lost 2 bases and 0 bases, in that order; junction bases with no gene match: 1. The CDR3 spells CASSQRTSGGSTDTQYF. The CDR3, as DNA: TGCGCCAGCAGCCAAAGGACTAGCGGGGGGAGCACAGATACGCAGTATTTT.

The V call is TRBV29-1, the J call TRBJ2-7, with D perhaps matching TRBD1 (6 bases). The CDR3 is made up of 11 amino acids. With 6 bases removed from V and 4 bases from J, the gap between germline ends came to 10 bases. The germline CDR1 and CDR2 sequences are SQVTM and ANQGSEA. CDR3 nucleotide sequence: TGCAGCGTCCGGACAGTTTACGAGCAGTACTTC. It is translated as CSVRTVYEQYF.

The V and J genes are TRBV7-3 and TRBJ2-2; 7 bases agree with TRBD1. V was clipped by 1 base and J by 7 bases; unmatched bases: 9. The CDR3 totals 16 residues. Germline-derived CDR1 and CDR2 are SGHTA and FQGTGA. The CDR3 nucleotides are TGTGCCAGCAGCTTAAGATCCGGGACAGAAAACGGGGAGCTGTTTTTT. Its translation: CASSLRSGTENGELFF.

Concerning this clone: Other DNA sequences from this sample encode an identical CDR3 as well. The chain joins TRBV5-1 to TRBJ2-2; D gene ambiguous. This CDR3 comprises 13 residues. V was pared by 2 bases and J by 3 bases, with 5 bases between. Germline values: CDR1 SGHRS, CDR2 YFSETQ. The CDR3 sequence is CASSFPDTGELFF. DNA for the CDR3: TGCGCCAGCAGCTTCCCGGACACCGGGGAGCTGTTTTTT.

In its sample, this clone was seen once. V gene TRBV10-3 combines with J gene TRBJ1-2, with D unresolved. The CDR3 sequence is 14 residues long. CDR1 is ENHRY, CDR2 SYGVKD, per germline. Trimming took 2 bases from V and 4 from J, leaving 11 bases between them. CDR3 amino acids: CAISERMESYGYTF. DNA for the CDR3: TGTGCCATCAGTGAGAGGATGGAGAGCTATGGCTACACCTTC.

This chain uses TRBV7-6 with TRBJ2-7; 9 bases agree with TRBD1. The CDR3 has 15 residues. The junction had 11 bases not matched to a gene; V was cut back by 5 bases and J by 6 bases. Germline CDR1 and CDR2: SGHVS and FNYEAQ. The CDR3 coding sequence is TGTGCCAGCAGCCTAGGACAGGGGAAGGCCCCCGAGCAGTACTTC. Translated, it gives CASSLGQGKAPEQYF.

The V gene is TRBV11-3, the J gene TRBJ2-3, with TRBD1 as a possible D gene (6 bases). There are 13 residues in the CDR3. Trimming left V 2 bases short and J 3 bases short, with 6 bases between. Germline V CDR1 and CDR2: SGHNT, YENEEA. The CDR3 spells CASSLTGTDTQYF. In DNA, the CDR3 is TGTGCCAGCAGCTTAACAGGGACAGATACGCAGTATTTT. Drawing the rest from reference TRBV11-3 and TRBJ2-3, the complete variable domain is EAGVVQSPRYKIIEKKQPVAFWCNPISGHNTLYWYLQNLGQGPELLIRYENEEAVDDSQLPKDRFSAERLKGVDSTLKIQPAELGDSAVYLCASSLTGTDTQYFGPGTRLTVL.

This chain joins TRBV30 and TRBJ1-2; D may be TRBD1 (5 bases). V was shortened by 0 bases and J by 2 bases, with 7 bases between the two germline ends. This CDR3 is built from 13 residues. Germline assignment: CDR1 GTSNPN and CDR2 SVGIG (reference sequence). The CDR3 protein is CAWSVRDNYGYTF. Here the CDR3 DNA reads TGTGCCTGGAGTGTGCGGGACAACTATGGCTACACCTTC.

The chain employs TRBV25-1 and TRBJ2-5; TRBD2 aligns across 7 bases. V lost 6 bases and J lost 3; bases outside the gene matches: 1. The CDR3 spans 12 residues. Germline CDR1 reads MGHDK; CDR2 reads SYGVNS. This CDR3 reads CASRGGEETQYF. CDR3 DNA: TGTGCCAGCAGGGGGGGGGAAGAGACCCAGTACTTC.

This rearrangement joins TRBV19 to TRBJ1-5; D is uncertain. This CDR3 contains 14 residues. Germline CDR1 reads LNHDA; CDR2 reads SQIVND (reference sequence). Trimming left V 1 base short and J 3 bases short, with 7 bases between. CDR3 DNA sequence: TGTGCCAGTAGTATAGGGCAGTTCAATCAGCCCCAGCATTTT. Encoded protein: CASSIGQFNQPQHF.